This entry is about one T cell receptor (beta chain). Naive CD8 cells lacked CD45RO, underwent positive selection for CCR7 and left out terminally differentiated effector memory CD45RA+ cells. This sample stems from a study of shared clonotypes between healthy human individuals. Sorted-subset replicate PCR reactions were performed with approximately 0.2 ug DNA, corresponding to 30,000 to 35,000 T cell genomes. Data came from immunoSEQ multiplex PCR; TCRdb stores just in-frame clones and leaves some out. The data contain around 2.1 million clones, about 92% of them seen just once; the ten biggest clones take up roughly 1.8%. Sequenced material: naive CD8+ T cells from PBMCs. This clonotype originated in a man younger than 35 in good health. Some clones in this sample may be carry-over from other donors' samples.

This CDR3 is CASSVGSGVFGTQYF. CDR3 sequence (DNA): TGTGCCAGCAGCGTAGGCTCAGGGGTGTTTGGGACCCAGTACTTC. This rearrangement joins TRBV9 to TRBJ2-5, with D perhaps matching TRBD1 (6 bases). The germline V gene encodes CDR1 SGDLS and CDR2 YYNGEE. V was pared by 0 bases and J by 7 bases, with 16 bases between. The CDR3 has 15 amino acids.